This T cell receptor (beta chain) was documented in a study of T cell responses to AZD1222 COVID-19 vaccine. The assay was immunoSEQ multiplex PCR, and TCRdb's table has in-frame clones only and misses some. The table shows 90,000 to 100,000 clones, with 85% occurring only once. V dropped 6 bases and J dropped 1; count of bases not matched to a gene: 6. CDR3 length: 15 residues. The germline V gene has CDR1 MNHNY and CDR2 SVGAGI (reference sequence). The chain couples TRBV6-6 to TRBJ1-1, with 9 nucleotides matching TRBD1. This receptor was taken from an adult who received the AZD1222 COVID-19 vaccine. The material was peripheral blood, obtained 28 days after the second AZD1222 dose. The CDR3 nucleotides are TGTGCCAGCAGCCAAACAGGGGGCTGGAACACTGAAGCTTTCTTT. Encoded protein: CASSQTGGWNTEAFF.